Sequencing of this T cell receptor beta chain was carried out in a study of blood T cell repertoires in COVID-19. Study as a whole: Italy, Spain and the United States were the sources of the convalescent and acute COVID-19 samples. T cells, B-cell-depleted T cells, or PBMCs provided the cDNA or gDNA that served as material.

Authors' analysis steps: Quantification of nucleated cells was approximated via reference gene primer amplification. Assay: immunoSEQ multiplex PCR; the TCRdb copy retains only in-frame clones and omits some. The DNA gave D and trimming, while V, J and clone size come from that table. The sample carries 63,000 or so clones, about 80% recorded once. This clone showed up just once. Trimming removed 6 bases from V and 7 bases from J, with 15 bases in between. The CDR3 spans 14 residues. Germline-derived CDR1 and CDR2 are SNHLY and FYNNEI. The V and J genes are TRBV2 and TRBJ1-4, with a weak D call TRBD1 (6 bases). Sequences were obtained from peripheral blood. This receptor was obtained from a man older than 75 with active COVID-19. The CDR3 DNA follows: TGTGCCAGCAGGACGGGGGGCGCGGGTGAAAAACTGTTTTTT. Translating gives CASRTGGAGEKLFF.